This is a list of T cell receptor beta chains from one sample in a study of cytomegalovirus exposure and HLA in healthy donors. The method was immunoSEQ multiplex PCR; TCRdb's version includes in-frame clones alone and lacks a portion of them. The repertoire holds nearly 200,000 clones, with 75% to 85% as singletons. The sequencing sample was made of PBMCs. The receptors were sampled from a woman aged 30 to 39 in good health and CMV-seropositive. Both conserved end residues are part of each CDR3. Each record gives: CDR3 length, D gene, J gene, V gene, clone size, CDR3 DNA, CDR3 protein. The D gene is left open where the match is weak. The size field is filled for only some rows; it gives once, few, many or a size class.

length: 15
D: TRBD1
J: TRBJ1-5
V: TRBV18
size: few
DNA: TGTGCCAGCTCAGACGGACAGGCAGGAGGTCAGCCCCAGCATTTT
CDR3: CASSDGQAGGQPQHF

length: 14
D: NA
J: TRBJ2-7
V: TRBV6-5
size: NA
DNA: TGTGCCAGCAGTTACTACAGCGGATCCTACGAGCAGTACTTC
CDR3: CASSYYSGSYEQYF

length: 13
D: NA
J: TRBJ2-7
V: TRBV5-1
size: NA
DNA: TGCGCCAGCAGCGAACCGGGGAACTACGAGCAGTACTTC
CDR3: CASSEPGNYEQYF

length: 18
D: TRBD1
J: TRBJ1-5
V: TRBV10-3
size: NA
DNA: TGTGCCATCAGTGAGTCTGGTAGACAGGGGGTGGGGAATCAGCCCCAGCATTTT
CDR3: CAISESGRQGVGNQPQHF

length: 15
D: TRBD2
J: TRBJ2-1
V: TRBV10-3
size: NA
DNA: TGTGCCATCAGTGGTAGCGGGGGGACCTACAATGAGCAGTTCTTC
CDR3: CAISGSGGTYNEQFF

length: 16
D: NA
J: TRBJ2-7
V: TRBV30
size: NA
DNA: TGTGCCTGGAGTGTACGAATAGGGGCTGCGACCTACGAGCAGTACTTC
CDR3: CAWSVRIGAATYEQYF

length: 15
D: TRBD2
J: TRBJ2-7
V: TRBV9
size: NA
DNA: TGTGCCAGCAGCCCCGGGACTAGCGGGACCTACGAGCAGTACTTC
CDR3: CASSPGTSGTYEQYF

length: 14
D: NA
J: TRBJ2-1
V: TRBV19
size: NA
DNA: TGTGCCAGTTCCAGGTTGGGCTCCTACAATGAGCAGTTCTTC
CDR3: CASSRLGSYNEQFF

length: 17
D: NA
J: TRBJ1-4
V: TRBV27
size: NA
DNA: TGTGCCAGCAGTTATGTGAAGAGCAGGGCCTTTAATGAAAAACTGTTTTTT
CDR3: CASSYVKSRAFNEKLFF

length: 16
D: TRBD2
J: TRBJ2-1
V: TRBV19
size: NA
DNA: TGTGCCAGTACCCGACGGGGAGCGGGAGGGAAGGATGAGCAGTTCTTC
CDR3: CASTRRGAGGKDEQFF

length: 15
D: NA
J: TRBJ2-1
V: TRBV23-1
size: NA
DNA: TGCGCCAGCAGCCGAACAGGTTACCCCTACAATGAGCAGTTCTTC
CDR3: CASSRTGYPYNEQFF

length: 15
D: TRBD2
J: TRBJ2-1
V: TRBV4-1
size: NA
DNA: TGCGCCAGCAGCCAAGGGAGCGGGAGTTACAATGAGCAGTTCTTC
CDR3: CASSQGSGSYNEQFF

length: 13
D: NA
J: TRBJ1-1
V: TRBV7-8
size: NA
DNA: TGTGCCAGCAGCTTACAGGCTGACACTGAAGCTTTCTTT
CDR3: CASSLQADTEAFF

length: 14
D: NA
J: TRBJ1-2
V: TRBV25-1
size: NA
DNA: TGTGCCAGCAGTGAATCCTGGGACATCTATGGCTACACCTTC
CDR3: CASSESWDIYGYTF

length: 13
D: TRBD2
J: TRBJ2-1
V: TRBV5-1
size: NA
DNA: TGCGCCAGCAGCTTTCAGCGGGGGTATGAGCAGTTCTTC
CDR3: CASSFQRGYEQFF

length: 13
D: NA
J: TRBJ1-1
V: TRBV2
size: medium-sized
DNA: TGTGCCAGCAGGACCATACTAAACACTGAAGCTTTCTTT
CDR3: CASRTILNTEAFF

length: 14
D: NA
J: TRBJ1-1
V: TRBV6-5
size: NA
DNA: TGTGCCAGCAGAAACGCGGACACGAACACTGAAGCTTTCTTT
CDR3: CASRNADTNTEAFF

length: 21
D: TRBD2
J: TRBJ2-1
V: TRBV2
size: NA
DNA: TGTGCCAGCAGTTTCCCTCTTCCGACTAGCGGGAGGGAAGTTAGTGGGAATGAGCAGTTCTTC
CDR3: CASSFPLPTSGREVSGNEQFF

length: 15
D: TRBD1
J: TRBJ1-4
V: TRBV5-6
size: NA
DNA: TGTGCCAGCAGGCGGACAGGGGGGGATAATGAAAAACTGTTTTTT
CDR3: CASRRTGGDNEKLFF

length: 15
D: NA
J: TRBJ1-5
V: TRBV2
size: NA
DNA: TGTGCCAGCAGTGAAATCTCCCCGGTAAATCAGCCCCAGCATTTT
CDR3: CASSEISPVNQPQHF

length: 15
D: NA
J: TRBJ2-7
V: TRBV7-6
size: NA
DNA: TGTGCCAGCAGCTTAAGACCAGGATCCTCCTACGAGCAGTACTTC
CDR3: CASSLRPGSSYEQYF

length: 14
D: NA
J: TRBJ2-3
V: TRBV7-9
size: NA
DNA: TGTGCCAGCAGCTCGAGTACCCAATCAGATACGCAGTATTTT
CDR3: CASSSSTQSDTQYF

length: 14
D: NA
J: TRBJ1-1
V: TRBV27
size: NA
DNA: TGTGCCAGCAGTTTATCTTGGAGGAACACTGAAGCTTTCTTT
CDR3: CASSLSWRNTEAFF

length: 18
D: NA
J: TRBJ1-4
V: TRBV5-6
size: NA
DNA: TGTGCCAGCAGCTCCCTTATCGGGGCAGGGGCCCCTAATGAAAAACTGTTTTTT
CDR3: CASSSLIGAGAPNEKLFF

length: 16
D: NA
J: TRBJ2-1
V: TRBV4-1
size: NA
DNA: TGCGCCAGCAGCCAAGATCCGGGGGGCGGCCTCAATGAGCAGTTCTTC
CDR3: CASSQDPGGGLNEQFF

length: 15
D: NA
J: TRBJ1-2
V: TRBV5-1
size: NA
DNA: TGCGCCAGCAGCTTGGCCTATTCGGGGAACTATGGCTACACCTTC
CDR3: CASSLAYSGNYGYTF

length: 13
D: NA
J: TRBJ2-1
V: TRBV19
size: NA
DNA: TGTGCCAGTAGTATTCCAAGCTTGGATGAGCAGTTCTTC
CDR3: CASSIPSLDEQFF

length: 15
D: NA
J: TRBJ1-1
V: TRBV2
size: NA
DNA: TGTGCCAGCCTAATTCGAGCGATCATGAACACTGAAGCTTTCTTT
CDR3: CASLIRAIMNTEAFF

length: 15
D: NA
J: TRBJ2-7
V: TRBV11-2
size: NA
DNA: TGTGCCAGCAGCTTAAACACCTTTTCTTCCTACGAGCAGTACTTC
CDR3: CASSLNTFSSYEQYF

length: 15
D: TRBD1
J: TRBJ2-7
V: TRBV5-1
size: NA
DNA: TGCGCCAGCAGCTTGTCTGAGGACAGGGGACACGAGCAGTACTTC
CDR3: CASSLSEDRGHEQYF

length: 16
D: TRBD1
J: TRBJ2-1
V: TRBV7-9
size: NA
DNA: TGTGCCAGCAGCCCAGATGACAGGGGTTTGTGGAATGAGCAGTTCTTC
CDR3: CASSPDDRGLWNEQFF

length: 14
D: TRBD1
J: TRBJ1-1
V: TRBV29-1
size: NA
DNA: TGCAGCGCCCCTACTAGGATGGACAGGCCAGAAGCTTTCTTT
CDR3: CSAPTRMDRPEAFF

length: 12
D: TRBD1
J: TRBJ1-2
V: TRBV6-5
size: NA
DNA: TGTGCCAGCAGGCAGGGGGCGCGCGGCTACACCTTC
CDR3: CASRQGARGYTF

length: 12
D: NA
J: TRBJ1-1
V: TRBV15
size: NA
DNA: TGTGCCACCAGCGACCGACCCCCAGGAGCTTTCTTT
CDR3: CATSDRPPGAFF